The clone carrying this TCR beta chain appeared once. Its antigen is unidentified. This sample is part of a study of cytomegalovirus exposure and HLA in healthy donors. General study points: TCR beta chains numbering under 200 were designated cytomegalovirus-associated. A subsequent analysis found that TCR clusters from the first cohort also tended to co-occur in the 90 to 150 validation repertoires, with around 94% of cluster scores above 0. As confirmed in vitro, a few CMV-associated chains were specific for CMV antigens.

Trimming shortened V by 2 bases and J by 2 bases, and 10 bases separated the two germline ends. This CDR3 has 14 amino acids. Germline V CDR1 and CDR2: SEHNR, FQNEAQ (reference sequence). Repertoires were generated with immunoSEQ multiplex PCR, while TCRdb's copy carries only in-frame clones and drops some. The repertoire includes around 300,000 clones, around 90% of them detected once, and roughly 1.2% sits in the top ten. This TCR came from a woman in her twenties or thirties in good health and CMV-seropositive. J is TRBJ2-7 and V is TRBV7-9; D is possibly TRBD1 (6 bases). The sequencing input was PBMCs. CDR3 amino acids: CASSLYDRTYEQYF. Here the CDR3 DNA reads TGTGCCAGCAGCTTATATGACAGGACCTACGAGCAGTACTTC.